This passage covers 20 T cell receptor beta chains from one sample sequenced in a study of blood T cell repertoires in COVID-19. The protocol was immunoSEQ multiplex PCR, while the TCRdb copy is restricted to in-frame clones and leaves out a portion. The sample holds tens of thousands of clones; about 80% are singletons and the top ten take roughly 8.8%. The material sequenced was peripheral blood. Receptors originate from a man in his sixties with acute or convalescent COVID-19.

The chain couples TRBV3-1 (or the pseudogene TRBV3-2) to TRBJ1-1, with 7 bases identical to TRBD1. After removal of 1 base from V and 0 bases from J, the junction contained 5 bases not matched to a gene. The CDR3 length is 16 residues. CDR1 LGHDT and CDR2 YNNKEL come from the germline V gene (reference sequence). The CDR3 sequence: CASSQAKGALNTEAFF. DNA for the CDR3: TGTGCCAGCAGCCAAGCAAAGGGGGCGTTGAACACTGAAGCTTTCTTT.

This chain joins TRBV10-2 and TRBJ2-2; possible D gene TRBD2, 5 bases. Germline CDR1 WSHSY, CDR2 SAAADI. This CDR3 contains 18 residues. V was cut by 6 bases and J by 6 bases, with 26 bases left in between. The CDR3 protein is CASSAGRSSSKVPGELFF. Written as DNA, the CDR3 is TGCGCCAGCAGCGCAGGCCGTAGCTCTAGCAAGGTCCCCGGGGAGCTGTTTTTT.

V usage is TRBV24-1 and J usage is TRBJ1-5; 9 nucleotides align to TRBD1. J was trimmed by 7 bases and V by 9 bases; bases with no gene match: 12. CDR1 is KGHDR and CDR2 is SFDVKD in the germline V gene. The CDR3 is made up of 15 amino acids. The CDR3 nucleotides are TGTGCCACCGAATCGGGACAGGGCTTGAGACAGCCCCAGCATTTT. It yields the protein CATESGQGLRQPQHF.

The chain joins TRBV12-3 or TRBV12-4 to TRBJ2-7; D remains ambiguous. V was trimmed by 5 bases and J by 3 bases, leaving 8 bases between them. This CDR3 has 12 residues. The CDR3 here is CASSTNSYEQYF. CDR3 coding DNA: TGTGCCAGCAGTACCAACAGCTACGAGCAGTACTTC.

CDR3 DNA: TGTGCCAGTCAGACAGGCACGAACACTGAAGCTTTCTTT. Translated, it gives CASQTGTNTEAFF. V is TRBV19 and J is TRBJ1-1, with a possible D match to TRBD1 (6 bases). V gave up 8 bases and J gave up 1 base, with 11 bases separating them. The CDR3 runs 13 residues. From germline, CDR1 is LNHDA and CDR2 SQIVND (reference sequence).

The CDR3 region has the DNA TGCGCCAGCAGCTTGGCTGCCCAGGGCGAGACCCAGTACTTC. Its protein product is CASSLAAQGETQYF. The gene calls are TRBV5-1 and TRBJ2-5, with D perhaps TRBD1 (5 bases). V was clipped by 0 bases and J by 5 bases, with 11 bases between them. The germline V gene encodes CDR1 SGHRS and CDR2 YFSETQ. CDR3 length: 14 amino acids. The full variable domain, in which reference TRBV5-1 and TRBJ2-5 provide the parts outside the CDR3, is KAGVTQTPRYLIKTRGQQVTLSCSPISGHRSVSWYQQTPGQGLQFLFEYFSETQRNKGNFPGRFSGRQFSNSRSEMNVSTLELGDSALYLCASSLAAQGETQYFGPGTRLLVL.

The chain combines TRBV11-3 with TRBJ2-1, with a tentative D call TRBD2 (6 bases). V was clipped by 5 bases and J by 2 bases, with 13 bases between them. The CDR3 is 15 amino acids. Germline values: CDR1 SGHNT, CDR2 YENEEA. CDR3 nucleotide sequence: TGTGCCAGCAGCCTTGGCGGGGAAGCCTACAATGAGCAGTTCTTC. This gives the protein CASSLGGEAYNEQFF.

The chain has TRBV7-8 and TRBJ1-6, with TRBD1 matching 7 bases. The CDR3 is 17 residues long. Germline CDR1 is SGHVS and CDR2 is FQNEAQ. The trim removed 3 bases at V and 7 bases at J, leaving 12 bases unmatched. The CDR3 reads CASSFSEGAMLNSPLHF. Written as DNA, the CDR3 is TGTGCCAGCAGCTTTAGCGAGGGGGCCATGTTAAATTCACCCCTCCACTTT.

The V gene is TRBV29-1, the J gene TRBJ1-5; D possibly corresponds to TRBD1 (6 bases). This CDR3 has 14 residues. With 6 bases removed from V and 3 bases from J, the gap between germline ends came to 15 bases. Germline V CDR1 and CDR2: SQVTM, ANQGSEA. The CDR3 reads CSVSEGVTNQPQHF. In DNA form, the CDR3 reads TGCAGCGTCTCAGAGGGGGTGACCAATCAGCCCCAGCATTTT.

V usage is TRBV27 and J usage is TRBJ1-6, with a possible D match to TRBD1 (6 bases). This CDR3 spans 13 amino acids. The V and J ends lost 5 bases and 9 bases respectively, with 11 bases between them. From germline, CDR1 is MNHEY and CDR2 SMNVEV (reference sequence). In nucleotides, the CDR3 is TGTGCCAGCAGTGGGGGCGCGAGTTCACCCCTCCACTTT. This codes for CASSGGASSPLHF.

J is TRBJ1-1 and V is TRBV7-2; possibly TRBD1 for D (6 bases). The V gene lost 3 bases and the J gene lost 4 bases, with 12 bases spanning the gap. CDR1 is SGHTA, CDR2 FQGNSA, per germline. The length of the CDR3 is 14 residues. The CDR3 DNA reads as TGTGCCAGCAGCTTGCACAGGGAAAGCACTGAAGCTTTCTTT. Its translation: CASSLHRESTEAFF.

This chain links TRBV4-3 with TRBJ1-1, with unresolved D. CDR3 size: 13 residues. V lost 3 bases to trimming and J lost 0 bases, with 5 bases between them. Germline V gives CDR1 LGHNA, CDR2 YSLEER. DNA of the CDR3: TGCGCCAGCAGCCAGCGGATGAACACTGAAGCTTTCTTT. It yields the protein CASSQRMNTEAFF.

This chain links TRBV6-5 with TRBJ2-7, with 10 nucleotides matching TRBD1. The CDR3 runs to 14 residues. Trimming removed 7 bases from V and 5 bases from J; junction bases left unmatched: 8. Germline-derived CDR1 and CDR2 are MNHEY and SVGAGI. For the CDR3, the DNA is TGTGCCAGCACCGGAGGGACAGGGGATAACGAGCAGTACTTC. Translation gives CASTGGTGDNEQYF.

This clone was picked up a small number of times. This chain joins TRBV6-1 and TRBJ2-2; 8 bases match TRBD1. Germline V gene lookup returns CDR1 MNHNS and CDR2 SASEGT. This CDR3 spans 16 amino acids. V shed 2 bases and J 2 bases; nucleotides not matched to a gene: 4. This CDR3 is CASSELDRGNTGELFF. The CDR3 DNA is TGTGCCAGCAGTGAACTTGACAGGGGAAACACCGGGGAGCTGTTTTTT.

This clone came up once. The J gene is TRBJ1-3, the V gene TRBV15; D is unresolved. The CDR3 consists of 13 residues. Germline CDR1 LNHNV, CDR2 YYDKDF (reference sequence). The V end lost 5 bases, the J end lost 4 bases, and 9 bases lay between the germline ends. CDR3 bases: TGTGCCACCAGCGGCCCTCTCGGAAACACCATATATTTT. Its translation is CATSGPLGNTIYF.

The gene calls are TRBV11-2 and TRBJ2-7; 8 nucleotides agree with TRBD1. The CDR3 length is 15 residues. With 0 bases clipped from V and 3 bases from J, the junction kept 4 bases outside the gene matches. The V gene's germline CDR1 is SGHAT and CDR2 FQNNGV. CDR3 amino acids: CASSLDRDRNYEQYF. As DNA, the CDR3 is TGTGCCAGCAGCTTAGACCGGGACAGGAACTACGAGCAGTACTTC. The entire variable domain, with the rest obtained from reference TRBV11-2 and TRBJ2-7, is as follows: EAGVAQSPRYKIIEKRQSVAFWCNPISGHATLYWYQQILGQGPKLLIQFQNNGVVDDSQLPKDRFSAERLKGVDSTLKIQPAKLEDSAVYLCASSLDRDRNYEQYFGPGTRLTVT.

In regard to this clone: Other DNA sequences in the sample encode the same CDR3. This chain links TRBV5-1 with TRBJ1-4; D is unresolved. Trimming took off 0 bases at V and 5 bases at J, with 8 bases between the two ends. This CDR3 spans 14 amino acids. The germline V gene encodes CDR1 SGHRS and CDR2 YFSETQ. The chain's CDR3 is CASSLERGNEKLFF. The CDR3 nucleotides are TGCGCCAGCAGCTTGGAGCGTGGAAATGAAAAACTGTTTTTT.

In this sample, this clone turned up once. The V call is TRBV7-9, the J call TRBJ1-5, with 7 bases identical to TRBD1. The V gene end was trimmed by 5 bases and the J gene end by 5 bases; junction bases not matched to a gene: 18. Per germline, CDR1 SEHNR and CDR2 FQNEAQ (reference sequence). The CDR3 is 18 amino acids. CDR3 bases: TGTGCCAGCAGCAACCAGACAGGGCCTAGGCGTTGGGATCAGCCCCAGCATTTT. This encodes CASSNQTGPRRWDQPQHF. Supplemented by reference TRBV7-9 and TRBJ1-5, the full variable domain reads DTGVSQNPRHKITKRGQNVTFRCDPISEHNRLYWYRQTLGQGPEFLTYFQNEAQLEKSRLLSDRFSAERPKGSFSTLEIQRTEQGDSAMYLCASSNQTGPRRWDQPQHFGDGTRLSIL.

V and J are TRBV29-1 and TRBJ1-1, with TRBD1 identical over 8 bases. The trim removed 2 bases at V and 5 bases at J, leaving 4 bases unmatched. This CDR3 is built from 13 residues. CDR1 is SQVTM, CDR2 ANQGSEA, per germline. The CDR3: CSVERGQGTEAFF. CDR3 DNA: TGCAGCGTTGAAAGAGGACAGGGAACTGAAGCTTTCTTT.

The rearrangement joins TRBV16 to TRBJ1-2; D is uncertain. V lost 3 bases and J 2 bases, leaving 7 bases between the germline ends. Germline V gene data show CDR1 as KGHSY and CDR2 as FQNENV. This CDR3 contains 13 residues. The CDR3 is CASSQGRNYGYTF. As DNA, the CDR3 is TGTGCCAGCAGCCAGGGCCGAAACTATGGCTACACCTTC.